A single T cell receptor (beta chain) is shown here with its context. Which antigen it targets is not known. Base qualities were left out, and no much larger clone turns up one base away. TCRbeta CDR3 regions were sequenced with the immunoSEQ Assay. After extraction, genomic DNA underwent amplification by bias-controlled multiplex PCR, followed by high-throughput sequencing. In the authors' own workflow: To quantify the absolute abundance of each unique TCRbeta CDR3 region, sequences were collapsed and filtered. T cell fraction was estimated by normalizing TCRbeta template counts to usable DNA, with usable DNA measured through amplification of reference genes found in all nucleated cells. Repertoire TCRs were annotated as SARS-CoV-2-specific when V gene, CDR3 amino acid sequence and J gene were exactly matched to a known reactive TCR set. The reference SARS-CoV-2 TCR set came from MIRA and was filtered for enrichment in COVID-19-positive ImmuneCODE repertoires, removing public or cross-reactive TCRs. Based on the MIRA antigens, annotated TCRs were further analysed at the level of specific ORF or position within ORF. Breadth was defined as annotated unique rearrangements over total unique productive rearrangements; depth was the summed frequency of those rearrangements. Two-sided Wilcoxon rank-sum tests were applied when comparing TCR breadth between groups. TCRdb limited this immuneACCESS table to in-frame rearrangements with V and J called. A share of clones is missing; checked studies link under half to unresolved V genes, and the rest is unexplained. The DNA was the basis for D and trimming; V, J and clone size are from that table. The sample table records around 350,000 clones; 92% of these occur just once. The ten biggest clones cover roughly 3.9% of the sample.

The time point label here, explained by the study, means: individuals recovered from natural SARS-CoV-2 infection. These data originate in a study of Ad26.COV2.S vaccination and SARS-CoV-2 variants (dated by TCRdb to 2020 to 2022). For context, the study as a whole: TCRbeta repertoire sequencing was used to assess the specificity and breadth of SARS-CoV-2-reactive T cell receptors after Ad26.COV2.S vaccination. A total of some 30 samples were included in the TCR-sequenced set, comprising approximately 20 Ad26.COV2.S vaccine recipients, 5 placebo recipients and 8 SARS-CoV-2 convalescent individuals.

General study outcomes and caveats: Vaccine and placebo recipients had similar non-spike TCR breadth, a finding consistent with the vaccine containing only spike. The authors noted that the TCR breadth and depth analyses may have underestimated total T cell responses. Substantial breadth of spike-specific CD8+ and CD4+ T cell responses was reported after vaccination. Spike-specific TCR breadth was higher in Ad26.COV2.S recipients than in placebo recipients (P = 0.0014).

The CDR3, cysteine through phenylalanine, is 15 amino acids long. Only the CDR3 DNA stays, 45 bases, in frame from base 1. V loses 2 bases at its end and J loses 3 bases; junction bases beyond the gene matches: 7. Sequences SGHAT (CDR1) and FQNNGV (CDR2) are obtained from the germline V gene. Recombination connected TRBV11-2 to TRBJ2-7; a stretch of 7 junction bases matches TRBD2. The material sequenced was peripheral blood, taken after recovery from COVID-19. This clonotype originated in a human donor who had recovered from COVID-19. The CDR3 protein sequence reads: CASSLSLAVDYEQYF. In nucleotide form, the sequence is TGTGCCAGCAGCTTATCGCTAGCGGTCGACTACGAGCAGTACTTC.